This T cell receptor beta chain emerged from a study of CD8 T cells in Susac syndrome. FACS was used to enrich TEMRA cells, whereas the CD8+ and CD4+ T cells were obtained by negative isolation. Reverse transcription of 0.5 to 1 ug RNA was performed with random hexamers. Using its own MiXCR run on the immunoSEQ multiplex PCR reads, TCRdb lists one record per CDR3 protein. Of about 150,000 distinct CDR3 sequences in the sample, 90% to 95% were seen once. This clonotype was seen a single time. This TCR derives from a human donor with multiple sclerosis. Sample: CD8+ T cells from PBMCs.

CDR3 residues: CASSNPQVGNEQFF. The CDR3 bases are TGTGCCAGCAGCAACCCACAGGTTGGAAATGAGCAGTTCTTC. The chain joins TRBV12-3 or TRBV12-4 to TRBJ2-1, with D maybe TRBD1 (5 bases). Trimming removed 6 bases from V and 7 bases from J, with 16 bases in between. The CDR3 extends over 14 amino acids.